The T cell receptor beta chain described here comes from a study of blood T cell repertoires in COVID-19. Overall study: The United States, Italy and Spain provided the acute and convalescent COVID-19 samples. The cDNA or gDNA used as material had been derived from T cells, B-cell-depleted T cells, or PBMCs.

In the study's own analysis: Estimation of nucleated cell counts relied on the amplification of reference gene primers. Method: immunoSEQ multiplex PCR; TCRdb's copy keeps in-frame clones and lacks some. The V and J calls and clone size are taken from that table; D and trimming were inferred from the DNA. The sample contains over 110,000 clones, 70% to 85% of which appear only once. The CDR3 length is 13 residues. Germline CDR1 reads MNHEY; CDR2 reads SMNVEV (reference sequence). Trimming removed 2 bases at V and 1 base at J, with 6 bases between. The sequence derives from a man in his sixties with acute or convalescent COVID-19. This chain joins TRBV27 and TRBJ2-7, with no clear D. Sequencing input: peripheral blood. The CDR3 protein is CASSLGGSYEQYF. The CDR3 coding sequence is TGTGCCAGCAGTTTAGGCGGTTCCTACGAGCAGTACTTC.